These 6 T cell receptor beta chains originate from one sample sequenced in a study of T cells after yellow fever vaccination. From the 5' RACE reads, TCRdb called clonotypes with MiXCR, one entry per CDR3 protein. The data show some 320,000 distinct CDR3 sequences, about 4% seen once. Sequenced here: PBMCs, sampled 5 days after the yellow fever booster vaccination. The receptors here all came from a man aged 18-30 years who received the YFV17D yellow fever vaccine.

The CDR3 loop reads CASRTGDSQETQYF. Written as DNA, the CDR3 is TGTGCCAGCAGAACGGGGGACTCTCAAGAGACCCAGTACTTC. The rearrangement uses TRBV6-1 and TRBJ2-5; the D gene is possibly TRBD2 (6 bases). CDR3 length: 14 amino acids. Germline loops: CDR1 MNHNS, CDR2 SASEGT. Trimming removed 6 bases at V and 2 bases at J, with 13 bases between.

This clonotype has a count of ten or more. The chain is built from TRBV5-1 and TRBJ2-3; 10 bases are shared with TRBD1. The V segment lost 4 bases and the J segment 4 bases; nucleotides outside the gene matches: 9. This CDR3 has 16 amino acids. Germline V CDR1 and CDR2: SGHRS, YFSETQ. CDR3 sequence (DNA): TGCGCCAGCAGCGCCGCCGGGACAGGGGCGGCAGATACGCAGTATTTT. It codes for CASSAAGTGAADTQYF.

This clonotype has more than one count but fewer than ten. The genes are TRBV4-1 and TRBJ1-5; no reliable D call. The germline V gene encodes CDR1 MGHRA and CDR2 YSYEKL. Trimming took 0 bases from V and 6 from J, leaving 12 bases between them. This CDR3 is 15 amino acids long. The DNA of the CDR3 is TGCGCCAGCAGCCAAGATTTAGGGTTAACTCAGCCCCAGCATTTT. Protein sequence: CASSQDLGLTQPQHF.

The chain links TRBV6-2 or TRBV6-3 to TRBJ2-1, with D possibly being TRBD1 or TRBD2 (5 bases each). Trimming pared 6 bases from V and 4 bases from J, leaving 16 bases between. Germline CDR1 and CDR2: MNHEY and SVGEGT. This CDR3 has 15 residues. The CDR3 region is CASSFGTGKYNEQFF. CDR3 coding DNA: TGTGCCAGCAGCTTTGGGACGGGAAAATACAATGAGCAGTTCTTC.

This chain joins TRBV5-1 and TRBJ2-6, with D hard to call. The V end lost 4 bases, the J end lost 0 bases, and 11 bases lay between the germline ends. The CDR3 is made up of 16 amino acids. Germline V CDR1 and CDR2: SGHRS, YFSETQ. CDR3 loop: CASSLPTSSGANVLTF. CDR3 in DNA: TGCGCCAGCAGCCTACCTACAAGCTCTGGGGCCAACGTCCTGACTTTC.

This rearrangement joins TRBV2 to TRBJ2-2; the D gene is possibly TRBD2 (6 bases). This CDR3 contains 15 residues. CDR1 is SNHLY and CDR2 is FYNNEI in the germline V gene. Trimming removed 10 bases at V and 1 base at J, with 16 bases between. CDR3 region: CATKPQGGNTGELFF. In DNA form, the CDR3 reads TGTGCCACCAAACCCCAGGGAGGGAACACCGGGGAGCTGTTTTTT. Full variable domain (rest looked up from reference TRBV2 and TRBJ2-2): EPEVTQTPSHQVTQMGQEVILRCVPISNHLYFYWYRQILGQKVEFLVSFYNNEISEKSEIFDDQFSVERPDGSNFTLKIRSTKLEDSAMYFCATKPQGGNTGELFFGEGSRLTVL.